This entry lists 26 T cell receptor beta chains sequenced from one sample in a study of blood T cell repertoires in COVID-19. Sequenced by immunoSEQ multiplex PCR; TCRdb stores in-frame clones only, minus some. The table lists about 32,000 clones, more than 85% of them singletons, with approximately 3.7% in the top ten. Sequencing input: peripheral blood. All receptors derive from a man in his sixties with acute or convalescent COVID-19.

The chain is built from TRBV4-2 and TRBJ2-1; D is perhaps TRBD2 (6 bases). Trimming pared 4 bases from V and 4 bases from J, leaving 14 bases between. The CDR3 extends over 15 amino acids. Looked up from germline, CDR1 is LGHNA and CDR2 is YNFKEQ. CDR3 sequence reads: CASSRERLAYNEQFF. In nucleotides, the CDR3 is TGTGCCAGCAGCCGCGAGAGGCTAGCGTACAATGAGCAGTTCTTC.

The CDR3 here is CASSSGGRNTQYF. CDR3 bases: TGTGCCAGCAGCAGCGGGGGGAGAAATACGCAGTATTTT. The chain is built from TRBV7-9 and TRBJ2-3, with 9 positions matching TRBD2. CDR3 length equals 13 residues. J gave up 7 bases and V 5 bases, and 4 bases lay outside the gene matches. The germline V gene has CDR1 SEHNR and CDR2 FQNEAQ (reference sequence).

The CDR3, as DNA: TGTGCCAGCAGCTTAAATGGGAGGCAGGGTGAGCAGTTCTTC. This sequence encodes CASSLNGRQGEQFF. The chain uses TRBV7-2 and TRBJ2-1; a possible D gene is TRBD2 (6 bases). V shed 2 bases and J shed 9 bases, with 14 bases lying between them. The CDR3 covers 14 residues. Germline CDR1 and CDR2: SGHTA and FQGNSA. Full variable domain (missing parts from reference TRBV7-2 and TRBJ2-1): GAGVSQSPSNKVTEKGKDVELRCDPISGHTALYWYRQSLGQGLEFLIYFQGNSAPDKSGLPSDRFSAERTGGSVSTLTIQRTQQEDSAVYLCASSLNGRQGEQFFGPGTRLTVL.

The rearrangement joins TRBV5-1 to TRBJ1-3; D may be TRBD1 (5 bases). This CDR3 region has 17 residues. Trimming removed 1 base at V and 0 bases at J, with 14 bases between. Germline V lookup: CDR1 SGHRS, CDR2 YFSETQ. The CDR3 here is CASSLRPGRVSGNTIYF. The CDR3 DNA reads TGCGCCAGCAGCTTGAGGCCTGGCAGGGTCTCTGGAAACACCATATATTTT.

This rearrangement joins TRBV5-8 to TRBJ1-1; no clear D gene. Germline values: CDR1 SGHTS, CDR2 YDEGEE. This CDR3 has 17 amino acids. The V end lost 2 bases, the J end lost 1 base, and 18 bases lay between the germline ends. The CDR3 sequence is CASSFYRGAGRNTEAFF. The CDR3 DNA follows: TGTGCCAGCAGCTTTTACAGAGGTGCGGGAAGGAACACTGAAGCTTTCTTT.

The chain combines TRBV29-1 with TRBJ2-3; D remains ambiguous. The CDR3 has 16 residues. V dropped 1 base and J dropped 0 bases, with 14 bases sitting between them. CDR1 is SQVTM and CDR2 is ANQGSEA in the germline V gene. The CDR3 region is CSVEGAARTSTDTQYF. The DNA of the CDR3 is TGCAGCGTTGAAGGGGCAGCTCGTACTAGCACAGATACGCAGTATTTT.

CDR3 sequence reads: CASSWEASRSRTGELFF. The CDR3 DNA follows: TGTGCCAGCAGCTGGGAGGCTAGCAGATCACGCACCGGGGAGCTGTTTTTT. The chain joins TRBV7-2 to TRBJ2-2; weak D call: TRBD2 (6 bases). Germline V gene lookup returns CDR1 SGHTA and CDR2 FQGNSA. Trimming shortened V by 4 bases and J by 4 bases, and 19 bases separated the two germline ends. The CDR3 has 17 amino acids.

V is TRBV6-6 and J is TRBJ1-1; TRBD1 matches 11 bases. The CDR3 is 16 residues long. The junction had 5 bases not matched to a gene; V was cut back by 4 bases and J by 1 base. Germline-derived CDR1 and CDR2 are MNHNY and SVGAGI (reference sequence). DNA for the CDR3: TGTGCCAGCAGTTCCGGGACAGGGGGGTGGAACACTGAAGCTTTCTTT. Translating it yields CASSSGTGGWNTEAFF.

The genes are TRBV6-5 and TRBJ2-7; tentatively, D is TRBD1 (5 bases). Germline V lookup: CDR1 MNHEY, CDR2 SVGAGI. The germline V and J ends were trimmed by 8 bases and 3 bases, with 11 bases remaining between them. This CDR3 contains 12 residues. CDR3 amino acids: CASGRQRYEQYV. In DNA form, the CDR3 reads TGTGCCAGCGGGCGACAGCGCTACGAGCAGTACGTC.

This chain connects TRBV19 to TRBJ2-5, with 10 bases aligning to TRBD2. This CDR3 contains 19 residues. Trimming took 3 bases from V and 9 from J; bases not matched to a gene: 22. Germline CDR1 is LNHDA and CDR2 is SQIVND (reference sequence). CDR3 loop: CASSIRTSGPNTPRGAQYF. In DNA form, the CDR3 reads TGTGCCAGTAGTATCAGGACTAGCGGACCCAACACCCCGCGGGGGGCCCAGTACTTC. Full variable domain (remainder filled in from reference TRBV19 and TRBJ2-5): DGGITQSPKYLFRKEGQNVTLSCEQNLNHDAMYWYRQDPGQGLRLIYYSQIVNDFQKGDIAEGYSVSREKKESFPLTVTSAQKNPTAFYLCASSIRTSGPNTPRGAQYFGPGTRLLVL.

CDR3 sequence: CASSPDWQETQYF. For the CDR3, the DNA is TGTGCCAGCAGCCCGGACTGGCAAGAGACCCAGTACTTC. V and J are TRBV12-3 or TRBV12-4 and TRBJ2-5; D possibly corresponds to TRBD2 (5 bases). The CDR3 sequence is 13 residues long. V was clipped by 6 bases and J by 2 bases, with 10 bases between them.

The chain employs TRBV4-3 and TRBJ2-1; possibly TRBD1 for D (5 bases). This CDR3 is 13 amino acids long. CDR1 and CDR2 from the germline V gene are LGHNA and YSLEER. V was pared by 0 bases and J by 9 bases, with 9 bases between. The CDR3 DNA reads as TGCGCCAGCAGCCAAGATGTAAGGGGTGAGCAGTTCTTC. Protein sequence: CASSQDVRGEQFF.

The chain links TRBV19 to TRBJ1-6; D unclear. The CDR3 is made up of 14 amino acids. Per germline, CDR1 LNHDA and CDR2 SQIVND (reference sequence). V lost 5 bases, J lost 7 bases, and 12 bases lay in between. The CDR3 region has the DNA TGTGCCAGTAGTGCCCGGGTCGCCAATTCACCCCTCCACTTT. Translating it yields CASSARVANSPLHF.

The J gene is TRBJ2-1, the V gene TRBV5-1; 9 nucleotides line up with TRBD1. The V segment lost 5 bases and the J segment 6 bases; nucleotides outside the gene matches: 6. CDR1 and CDR2 (germline): SGHRS, YFSETQ. The length of the CDR3 is 14 residues. In nucleotides, the CDR3 is TGCGCCAGCAGATCGGGACAGGGCGGCAATGAGCAGTTCTTC. The encoded protein is CASRSGQGGNEQFF.

The rearrangement joins TRBV6-1 to TRBJ1-5; the match to TRBD1 covers 8 bases. The CDR3 length is 15 residues. After removal of 1 base from V and 4 bases from J, the junction contained 3 bases not matched to a gene. Germline CDR1 MNHNS, CDR2 SASEGT. The DNA for the CDR3 is TGTGCCAGCAGTGAAGACAGGGGGGCAAATCAGCCCCAGCATTTT. This encodes CASSEDRGANQPQHF.

The chain couples TRBV18 to TRBJ2-7, with TRBD1 identical over 8 bases. There are 15 residues in the CDR3. V gave up 4 bases and J gave up 2 bases; unmatched junction bases: 7. Germline CDR1 KGHSH, CDR2 LQKENI. The CDR3 DNA reads TGTGCCAGCTCACACGATCAGGGGGCAGCCTACGAGCAGTACTTC. As protein: CASSHDQGAAYEQYF.

V and J are TRBV7-9 and TRBJ2-1, with D perhaps matching TRBD1 (5 bases). V was trimmed by 7 bases and J by 3 bases, leaving 16 bases between them. This CDR3 has 15 residues. Per the germline V gene, CDR1 is SEHNR and CDR2 is FQNEAQ (reference sequence). The CDR3 loop is CASIKGMQGYNEQFF. CDR3 nucleotides: TGTGCCAGCATTAAGGGGATGCAGGGCTACAATGAGCAGTTCTTC.

This clone has a handful of counts. Relative to the germline gene, one junction end is altered; a read error may explain this. DNA of the CDR3: TGTGCCAGCAGCGAAGTTACCCCTTCCGGGACAACTAATGAAAAACTGTTTTTT. This gives the protein CASSEVTPSGTTNEKLFF. V is TRBV6-1 and J is TRBJ1-4; D uncertain. CDR1 and CDR2 (germline): MNHNS, SASEGT. The CDR3 length is 18 residues.

The rearrangement uses TRBV5-6 and TRBJ1-1; possible D gene TRBD1, 6 bases. V was cut by 0 bases and J by 11 bases, with 20 bases left in between. CDR3 length equals 15 residues. The germline V gene has CDR1 SGHDT and CDR2 YYEEEE. CDR3 nucleotides: TGTGCCAGCAGCTTGGGGAGTACGGTTAGGGGGACGGCTTTCTTT. Its translation: CASSLGSTVRGTAFF. Full variable domain (outside the CDR3, taken from reference TRBV5-6 and TRBJ1-1): DAGVTQSPTHLIKTRGQQVTLRCSPKSGHDTVSWYQQALGQGPQFIFQYYEEEERQRGNFPDRFSGHQFPNYSSELNVNALLLGDSALYLCASSLGSTVRGTAFFGQGTRLTVV.

CDR3 nucleotides: TGTGCCAGCAGTTCAAGAGGTAGGAGGGAGAGTCAAGGTGAGCAGTTCTTC. It specifies CASSSRGRRESQGEQFF. V and J are TRBV3-1 (or the pseudogene TRBV3-2) and TRBJ2-1, with D perhaps TRBD2 (6 bases). Germline V gene sequence: CDR1 LGHDT, CDR2 YNNKEL (reference sequence). Trimming removed 6 bases at V and 9 bases at J, with 27 bases between. The CDR3 covers 17 residues.

The chain employs TRBV30 and TRBJ1-4, with TRBD1 identical over 7 bases. The CDR3 is made up of 15 amino acids. The V and J ends lost 3 bases and 13 bases, in that order; junction bases with no gene match: 17. The germline V gene has CDR1 GTSNPN and CDR2 SVGIG (reference sequence). The CDR3 DNA reads TGTGCCTGGAGGGCTGACAGGGTCCGGGGCAAAGGACTGTTTTTT. It translates to CAWRADRVRGKGLFF.

The chain has TRBV5-1 and TRBJ1-2; tentative D call: TRBD1 (5 bases). V lost 0 bases to trimming and J lost 0 bases, with 9 bases between them. The CDR3 runs to 15 residues. From germline, CDR1 is SGHRS and CDR2 YFSETQ. Here the CDR3 DNA reads TGCGCCAGCAGCTTGGCTGGCAGGGCTAACTATGGCTACACCTTC. Its translation: CASSLAGRANYGYTF. Full variable domain (remainder filled in from reference TRBV5-1 and TRBJ1-2): KAGVTQTPRYLIKTRGQQVTLSCSPISGHRSVSWYQQTPGQGLQFLFEYFSETQRNKGNFPGRFSGRQFSNSRSEMNVSTLELGDSALYLCASSLAGRANYGYTFGSGTRLTVV.

The chain carries TRBV19 and TRBJ2-5, with 10 bases that match TRBD1. The CDR3 extends over 14 amino acids. CDR1 is LNHDA and CDR2 is SQIVND in the germline V gene (reference sequence). The junction had 2 bases not matched to a gene; V was cut back by 3 bases and J by 4 bases. The CDR3, as DNA: TGTGCCAGTAGTATTCGACAGGGGGCAGAGACCCAGTACTTC. It encodes CASSIRQGAETQYF.

The chain is built from TRBV6-5 and TRBJ1-6; D call uncertain. Deletions cut 2 bases from V and 4 bases from J, with 12 bases between. Germline assignment: CDR1 MNHEY and CDR2 SVGAGI. The CDR3 length is 16 residues. CDR3 sequence: CASSYGEARYNSPLHF. The DNA for the CDR3 is TGTGCCAGCAGTTACGGGGAGGCTAGATATAATTCACCCCTCCACTTT.

The V gene is TRBV19, the J gene TRBJ2-2, with 8 bases fitting TRBD2. The ends lost 10 bases at V and 6 bases at J; junction bases unmatched: 7. Germline V gene lookup returns CDR1 LNHDA and CDR2 SQIVND (reference sequence). The CDR3 consists of 13 residues. CDR3 bases: TGTGCCACCACTAGGCGGGAGGCCGGGGAGCTGTTTTTT. It translates to CATTRREAGELFF.

This clone has just one count. The chain has TRBV5-4 and TRBJ2-3, with TRBD2 identical over 7 bases. J gave up 2 bases and V 3 bases, and 3 bases lay outside the gene matches. CDR3 length: 14 amino acids. Germline assignment: CDR1 SGHNT and CDR2 YYREEE (reference sequence). For the CDR3, the DNA is TGTGCCAGCAGCTCAGCGGGAACCACAGATACGCAGTATTTT. Translation: CASSSAGTTDTQYF.